The source of this TCR beta chain is a study of blood T cell repertoires in COVID-19. Clones were sequenced by immunoSEQ multiplex PCR, and TCRdb holds only the in-frame ones, with some missing. This sample has about 160,000 clones, with around 82% found just once. The trim removed 6 bases at V and 1 base at J, leaving 7 bases unmatched. Germline V gene sequence: CDR1 ENHRY, CDR2 SYGVKD. The CDR3 is 15 amino acids. The chain joins TRBV10-3 to TRBJ1-1; TRBD1 matches at 8 bases. Sequencing was done on a sample of peripheral blood. This TCR derives from a woman in her thirties or forties with COVID-19, enrolled during active disease. The CDR3: CAIRDRQGKNTEAFF. The CDR3 nucleotides read TGTGCCATCAGGGATAGACAGGGGAAGAACACTGAAGCTTTCTTT.